The 8 T cell receptor beta chains reported below all come from one sample, sequenced in a study of T-cell memory formation after mild COVID-19. TCRdb called the 5' RACE reads again in MiXCR, with one record for every CDR3 protein. Here the sample spans about 400,000 distinct CDR3 sequences, approximately 15% being singletons. The sample was PBMCs or a T cell subset sorted from them (not recorded which). These receptors originate from a man between 18 and 35 years old who had mild COVID-19 (a few samples of this study predate the infection). Cell type and time point are not known.

The V and J genes are TRBV2 and TRBJ1-2, with D unclear. This CDR3 is built from 12 residues. V lost 2 bases and J 7 bases, leaving 8 bases between the germline ends. Germline CDR1 is SNHLY and CDR2 is FYNNEI. CDR3: CASSETAPGYTF. For the CDR3, the DNA is TGTGCCAGCAGTGAAACAGCGCCTGGCTACACCTTC.

The rearrangement uses TRBV20-1 and TRBJ1-6; D unclear. Germline lookup yields CDR1 DFQATT and CDR2 SNEGSKA (reference sequence). Between the trimmed V and J ends, which lost 6 bases and 10 bases, there was a span of 19 bases. The CDR3 totals 14 residues. CDR3 in amino acids: CSARTFGPPSPLHF. CDR3 in DNA: TGCAGTGCCAGAACTTTCGGGCCACCCTCACCCCTCCACTTT.

This clonotype was observed a handful of times. The CDR3 DNA reads as TGTGCCACCAGTGGAGGAGATGGAGAGACCCAGTACTTC. Its protein is CATSGGDGETQYF. The genes are TRBV24-1 and TRBJ2-5, with no clear D. CDR3 length: 13 residues. Trimming shortened V by 5 bases and J by 4 bases, and 10 bases separated the two germline ends. Germline V gene lookup returns CDR1 KGHDR and CDR2 SFDVKD.

V and J are TRBV5-1 and TRBJ2-5, with 7 bases that match TRBD1. The V gene end was trimmed by 1 base and the J gene end by 2 bases; junction bases not matched to a gene: 2. Germline CDR1 SGHRS, CDR2 YFSETQ. The CDR3 contains 14 residues. CDR3 sequence (DNA): TGCGCCAGCAGCTTGTTGGGACAGCAAGAGACCCAGTACTTC. Protein product: CASSLLGQQETQYF.

The chain links TRBV3-1 to TRBJ2-1; the D call may be TRBD1 or TRBD2 (5 bases each). V lost 1 base to trimming and J lost 10 bases, with 17 bases between them. This CDR3 region has 15 residues. CDR1 is LGHDT and CDR2 is YNNKEL in the germline V gene (reference sequence). Here the CDR3 reads CASSQGASPRGEQFF. CDR3 coding DNA: TGTGCCAGCAGCCAAGGGGCTAGCCCCCGGGGCGAGCAGTTCTTC.

The CDR3 DNA sequence: TGTGCCATCGGGGGAGCGGGGTACGAGCAGTACTTC. Translated: CAIGGAGYEQYF. The rearrangement uses TRBV10-3 and TRBJ2-7; TRBD2 matches at 7 bases. The CDR3 has 12 residues. Per the germline V gene, CDR1 is ENHRY and CDR2 is SYGVKD. Trimming removed 8 bases from V and 4 bases from J; junction bases left unmatched: 5.

This clonotype was recorded a few times. V gene TRBV24-1 combines with J gene TRBJ2-1; tentatively, D is TRBD1 or TRBD2 (5 bases each). The V and J ends lost 5 bases and 2 bases respectively, with 12 bases between them. The CDR3 has 15 amino acids. The germline V gene has CDR1 KGHDR and CDR2 SFDVKD. Written as DNA, the CDR3 is TGTGCCACCAGTGGGGGGAACCGCGCCTACAATGAGCAGTTCTTC. This encodes CATSGGNRAYNEQFF.

This clonotype was recorded a few times. V is TRBV20-1 and J is TRBJ2-5; D is possibly TRBD1 (5 bases). V gave up 0 bases and J gave up 2 bases, with 10 bases separating them. Germline V lookup: CDR1 DFQATT, CDR2 SNEGSKA (reference sequence). This CDR3 contains 14 residues. DNA for the CDR3: TGCAGTGCTAGAGAATTTCGACAGCAAGAGACCCAGTACTTC. It encodes CSAREFRQQETQYF.